This entry lists 23 T cell receptor beta chains sequenced from one sample in a study of chemoradiotherapy in HPV16-positive cancers. Clones were read by immunoSEQ multiplex PCR, and TCRdb kept only the in-frame ones, dropping some. The profile shows about 15,000 clones, approximately 90% of them singletons. This sample comprised blood, obtained from a patient who underwent chemoradiotherapy. The receptors come from a human donor with HPV-associated anogenital cancer.

The chain uses TRBV5-5 and TRBJ1-1; D ambiguous. Germline lookup yields CDR1 SGHKS and CDR2 YYEKEE (reference sequence). The CDR3 is 13 amino acids. V was pared by 2 bases and J by 6 bases, with 11 bases between. The DNA of the CDR3 is TGTGCCAGCAGCTTTTGGAACAATGCTGAAGCTTTCTTT. It is translated as CASSFWNNAEAFF.

The J gene is TRBJ2-5, the V gene TRBV5-1; TRBD1 might be the D (5 bases). Judging by the DNA end, TRBJ2-7 fits better; the J call may be wrong. CDR1 is SGHRS and CDR2 is YFSETQ in the germline V gene. This CDR3 contains 14 residues. The CDR3 DNA sequence: TGCGCCAGCAGCTGGCTACAGGCGTCCTACGAGCAGTACTTC. The encoded protein is CASSWLQASYEQYF.

Concerning this clone: One end of the junction is discordant with germline, which a read error may explain. This chain joins TRBV9 and TRBJ2-1, with D maybe TRBD1 (5 bases). In germline, CDR1 is SGDLS, CDR2 YYNGEE. This CDR3 has 14 residues. CDR3 sequence: CASSVGGSDNEQFF. The CDR3 DNA reads as TGTGCCAGCAGCGTAGGGGGCTCCGACAATGAGCAGTTCTTC.

The CDR3 nucleotides read TGTGCCAGCAGCTTGGGGCCCCGTGAAAGCGGCTACACCTTC. Protein sequence: CASSLGPRESGYTF. The genes are TRBV5-4 and TRBJ1-2; D remains ambiguous. CDR1 is SGHNT and CDR2 is YYREEE in the germline V gene (reference sequence). V was pared by 0 bases and J by 8 bases, with 14 bases between. The length of the CDR3 is 14 residues.

The V and J genes are TRBV5-8 and TRBJ2-2; 7 bases are a match to TRBD1. The CDR3 runs to 13 residues. In germline, CDR1 is SGHTS, CDR2 YDEGEE. V gave up 4 bases and J gave up 6 bases; unmatched junction bases: 3. Here the CDR3 reads CASSRQGSGELFF. The CDR3 DNA follows: TGTGCCAGCAGCCGACAGGGTTCCGGGGAGCTGTTTTTT.

On this clone: One junction end disagrees with the germline gene, perhaps due to a read error. CDR3: CTSSPRVAGGQDTQYF. In DNA, the CDR3 is TGTACCAGCAGCCCTAGAGTAGCGGGGGGGCAAGATACGCAGTATTTT. The rearrangement joins TRBV11-2 to TRBJ2-3, with 11 bases matching TRBD2. Germline CDR1 SGHAT, CDR2 FQNNGV. The CDR3 extends over 16 amino acids.

The chain employs TRBV6-4 and TRBJ1-1, with 7 bases lining up with TRBD1. Germline lookup yields CDR1 MRHNA and CDR2 SNTAGT. Trimming removed 4 bases from V and 6 bases from J; junction bases left unmatched: 11. The CDR3 is 15 amino acids. CDR3 in DNA: TGTGCCAGCAGTGGTTTGGACAGGTCCTACCCTGAAGCTTTCTTT. Its protein product is CASSGLDRSYPEAFF.

This chain links TRBV9 with TRBJ1-2; D gene ambiguous. This CDR3 is 16 amino acids long. Trimming shortened V by 3 bases and J by 0 bases, and 15 bases separated the two germline ends. The germline CDR1 and CDR2 sequences are SGDLS and YYNGEE. Written as DNA, the CDR3 is TGTGCCAGCAGCGACAGCTTTTCCGTATCTAACTATGGCTACACCTTC. This sequence encodes CASSDSFSVSNYGYTF.

The V gene is TRBV7-8, the J gene TRBJ2-7; 8 nucleotides align to TRBD1. The ends lost 5 bases at V and 3 bases at J; junction bases unmatched: 6. The CDR3 length is 14 residues. The germline gives CDR1 SGHVS, CDR2 FQNEAQ. The CDR3 DNA reads as TGTGCCAGCAGCCAGGACAGGGCGATCTACGAGCAGTACTTC. Translation: CASSQDRAIYEQYF.

This clone was picked up one time. The rearrangement links TRBV2 to TRBJ2-5, with 7 nucleotides matching TRBD2. Looked up from germline, CDR1 is SNHLY and CDR2 is FYNNEI. This CDR3 has 15 amino acids. Germline trimming cut 6 bases from V and 5 bases from J; bases unmatched to any gene: 12. In DNA, the CDR3 is TGTGCCAGCAGAGATCGGACTAGGCGTGGGGAGACCCAGTACTTC. Its translation: CASRDRTRRGETQYF.

The gene calls are TRBV6-6 and TRBJ1-1; no clear D. Looked up from germline, CDR1 is MNHNY and CDR2 is SVGAGI (reference sequence). The CDR3 has 12 amino acids. V was pared by 8 bases and J by 6 bases, with 13 bases between. The CDR3 DNA reads TGTGCCAGCGCAAGTCACGGCCCTGAAGCTTTCTTT. It is translated as CASASHGPEAFF.

The chain is built from TRBV23-1 and TRBJ1-2; D unresolved. TRBV23-1 is identified as an open reading frame with a role that is uncertain. The CDR3 is 15 amino acids. V lost 0 bases and J 4 bases, leaving 12 bases between the germline ends. The CDR3 DNA is TGCGCCAGCAGTCAATCCGGTTGGGGAAGCTATGGCTACACCTTC. The encoded protein is CASSQSGWGSYGYTF.

The chain recombines TRBV4-2 with TRBJ2-7, with 7 bases identical to TRBD2. Trimming took 1 base from V and 7 from J; bases not matched to a gene: 16. This CDR3 is 17 amino acids long. From germline, CDR1 is LGHNA and CDR2 YNFKEQ. CDR3 loop: CASSQAALPGGRGEQYF. The CDR3 DNA reads as TGTGCCAGCAGCCAAGCCGCACTTCCGGGAGGTCGGGGGGAGCAGTACTTC.

The J gene is TRBJ2-3, the V gene TRBV11-2; 8 nucleotides match TRBD2. The CDR3 is 14 residues long. Germline V gives CDR1 SGHAT, CDR2 FQNNGV. The ends lost 6 bases at V and 3 bases at J; junction bases unmatched: 5. Here the CDR3 reads CASRTGGPTDTQYF. The CDR3 DNA reads TGTGCCAGCAGAACGGGGGGGCCGACAGATACGCAGTATTTT.

The rearrangement uses TRBV7-8 and TRBJ2-7, with D maybe TRBD2 (5 bases). Germline V gives CDR1 SGHVS, CDR2 FQNEAQ. V lost 1 base to trimming and J lost 2 bases, with 12 bases between them. This CDR3 has 15 residues. CDR3: CASSLVRLAPYEQYF. The CDR3 nucleotides read TGTGCCAGCAGCTTAGTCCGGCTAGCCCCCTACGAGCAGTACTTC.

The rearrangement uses TRBV28 and TRBJ1-5; no firm D call. Germline CDR1 and CDR2: MDHEN and SYDVKM. This CDR3 region has 12 residues. Trimming stripped 3 bases from V and 10 bases from J, with 10 bases between. The CDR3 loop reads CASSLKAKPQHF. The CDR3 region has the DNA TGTGCCAGCAGTTTGAAGGCCAAACCCCAGCATTTT.

J is TRBJ2-5 and V is TRBV10-3; a possible D gene is TRBD2 (5 bases). This CDR3 has 13 residues. CDR1 and CDR2 (germline): ENHRY, SYGVKD. V was trimmed by 6 bases and J by 5 bases, leaving 13 bases between them. CDR3 region: CAISPGIEETQYF. DNA for the CDR3: TGTGCCATCAGCCCCGGGATCGAGGAGACCCAGTACTTC.

This sequence joins TRBV11-2 and TRBJ2-7, with 10 nucleotides matching TRBD1. Trimming cost V 4 bases and J 6 bases; bases outside gene matches: 9. Looked up from germline, CDR1 is SGHAT and CDR2 is FQNNGV. This CDR3 comprises 15 residues. The CDR3 sequence: CASSSPTGGYSEQYF. The CDR3 coding sequence is TGTGCCAGCAGCTCCCCGACAGGGGGCTACTCCGAGCAGTACTTC.

The chain employs TRBV27 and TRBJ1-6; 7 nucleotides align to TRBD1. CDR3 length equals 16 residues. V was pared by 5 bases and J by 5 bases, with 9 bases of the junction left unmatched. Germline V gene data show CDR1 as MNHEY and CDR2 as SMNVEV (reference sequence). The DNA of the CDR3 is TGTGCCAGCAGTCCGGTCGGGACAGCCGATAATTCACCCCTCCACTTT. This codes for CASSPVGTADNSPLHF.

The chain couples TRBV9 to TRBJ2-1; 11 nucleotides align to TRBD2. J lost 9 bases, V lost 3 bases, and 8 bases had no gene match. CDR1 and CDR2 from the germline V gene are SGDLS and YYNGEE. CDR3 length: 15 amino acids. The CDR3 sequence: CASSAIAGGPGEQFF. DNA for the CDR3: TGTGCCAGCAGCGCTATAGCGGGGGGGCCGGGTGAGCAGTTCTTC.

This chain connects TRBV6-1 to TRBJ1-6; D might be TRBD1 (5 bases). V lost 0 bases to trimming and J lost 6 bases, with 21 bases between them. Per the germline V gene, CDR1 is MNHNS and CDR2 is SASEGT. The CDR3 is 19 residues long. CDR3 nucleotides: TGTGCCAGCAGTGAAGCGGTAGGCGGCCGGGGGGTCGGTAATTCACCCCTCCACTTT. Amino acids: CASSEAVGGRGVGNSPLHF.

The rearrangement joins TRBV5-1 to TRBJ2-5; no firm D call. The germline gives CDR1 SGHRS, CDR2 YFSETQ. The CDR3 runs 15 residues. V lost 3 bases and J 2 bases, leaving 14 bases between the germline ends. Here the CDR3 reads CASSYLQRSQETQYF. For the CDR3, the DNA is TGCGCCAGCAGCTACCTCCAACGGAGTCAAGAGACCCAGTACTTC.

V usage is TRBV5-6 and J usage is TRBJ2-1; D could derive from TRBD1 or TRBD2 (5 bases each). CDR1 SGHDT and CDR2 YYEEEE come from the germline V gene. This CDR3 has 17 amino acids. Trimming stripped 5 bases from V and 2 bases from J, with 20 bases between. The CDR3 nucleotides are TGTGCCAGCAGTTTTCAGCGGACAATAAGTACCTACAATGAGCAGTTCTTC. Translating gives CASSFQRTISTYNEQFF. The full variable domain, rest sourced from reference TRBV5-6 and TRBJ2-1, is DAGVTQSPTHLIKTRGQQVTLRCSPKSGHDTVSWYQQALGQGPQFIFQYYEEEERQRGNFPDRFSGHQFPNYSSELNVNALLLGDSALYLCASSFQRTISTYNEQFFGPGTRLTVL.